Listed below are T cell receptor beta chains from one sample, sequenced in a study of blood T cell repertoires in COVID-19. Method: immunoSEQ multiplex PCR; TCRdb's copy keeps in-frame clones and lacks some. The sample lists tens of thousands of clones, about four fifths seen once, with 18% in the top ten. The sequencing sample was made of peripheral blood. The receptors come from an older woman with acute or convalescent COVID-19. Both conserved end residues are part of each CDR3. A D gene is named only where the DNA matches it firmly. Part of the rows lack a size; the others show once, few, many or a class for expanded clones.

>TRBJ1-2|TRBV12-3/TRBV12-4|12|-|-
TGTGCCAGCAGCTCCTATAACTATGGCTACACCTTC
CASSSYNYGYTF
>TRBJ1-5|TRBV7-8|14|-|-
TGTGCCAGCAGCTTAGCGGGCCTGGATCAGCCCCAGCATTTT
CASSLAGLDQPQHF
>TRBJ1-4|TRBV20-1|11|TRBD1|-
TGCAGTGCTCGGGACAGTGAAAAACTGTTTTTT
CSARDSEKLFF
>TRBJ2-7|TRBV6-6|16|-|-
TGTGCCAGCAGTCTTTTTAAAGCGAGGAGCTCCTACGAGCAGTACTTC
CASSLFKARSSYEQYF
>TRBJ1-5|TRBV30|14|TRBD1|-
TGTGCCTGGGGCACAGGGGTCGATACCCAGCCCCAGCATTTT
CAWGTGVDTQPQHF
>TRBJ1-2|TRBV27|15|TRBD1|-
TGTGCCAGCAGTTTATCGCCAGGGGGCTTCCGTGGCTACACCTTC
CASSLSPGGFRGYTF
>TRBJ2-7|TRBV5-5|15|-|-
TGTGCCAGCAGCCCCTTCGCAGCGAGCTCCTACGAGCAGTACTTC
CASSPFAASSYEQYF
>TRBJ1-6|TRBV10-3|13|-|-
TGTGCCGGAGCGAGCTCCTATAATTCACCCCTCCACTTT
CAGASSYNSPLHF
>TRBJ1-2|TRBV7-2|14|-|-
TGTGCCAGCAGCTTACACGGCACCGGGAATGGCTACACCTTC
CASSLHGTGNGYTF
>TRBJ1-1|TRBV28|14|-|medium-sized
TGTGCCAGCAGTTCCGGGACAACAAACACTGAAGCTTTCTTT
CASSSGTTNTEAFF
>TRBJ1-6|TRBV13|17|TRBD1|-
TGTGCCAGCAGCTTAGCCCTCCCGACAGGGAACAATTCACCCCTCCACTTT
CASSLALPTGNNSPLHF
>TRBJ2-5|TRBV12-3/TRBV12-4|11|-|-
TGTGCCAGCAGTTTGTCGGAGACCCAGTACTTC
CASSLSETQYF
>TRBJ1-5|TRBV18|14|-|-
TGTGCCAGCTCGTCAGGGACATCGAATCAGCCCCAGCATTTT
CASSSGTSNQPQHF
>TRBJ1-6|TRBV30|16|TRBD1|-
TGTGCCTGGAGGGCCCGACAGGGAAAAGATAATTCACCCCTCCACTTT
CAWRARQGKDNSPLHF
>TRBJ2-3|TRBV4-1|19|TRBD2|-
TGCGCCAGCAGCCAAGATACGCGGGGGGGCGTTTGGAGCACAGATACGCAGTATTTT
CASSQDTRGGVWSTDTQYF
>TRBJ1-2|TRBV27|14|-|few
TGTGCCAGCAGATCGGGACTCGATCCGGGTGGCTACACCTTC
CASRSGLDPGGYTF
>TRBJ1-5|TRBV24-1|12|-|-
TGTGCCACCAGTGACCCGAATCAGCCCCAGCATTTT
CATSDPNQPQHF
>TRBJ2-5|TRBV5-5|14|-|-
TGTGCCAGCAGCTCACGACAGGAGGAAGAGACCCAGTACTTC
CASSSRQEEETQYF
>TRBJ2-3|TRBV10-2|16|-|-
TGCGCCAGCAGGGCTTATGGGGCGGGGAACACAGATACGCAGTATTTT
CASRAYGAGNTDTQYF
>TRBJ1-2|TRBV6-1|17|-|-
TGTGCCAGCAGTGCCTCACCACACAGGGTCACCATCTATGGCTACACCTTC
CASSASPHRVTIYGYTF
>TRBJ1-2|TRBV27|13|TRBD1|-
TGTGCCAGCAGCCATGACAGGGCCTATGGCTACACCTTC
CASSHDRAYGYTF
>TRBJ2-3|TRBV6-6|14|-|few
TGTGCCAGCAGTCAAGCGGACAGCTTCGATACGCAGTATTTT
CASSQADSFDTQYF
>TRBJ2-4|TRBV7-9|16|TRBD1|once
TGTGCCAGCAGCTTATTGGGACAGGGTGCCAAAAACATTCAGTACTTC
CASSLLGQGAKNIQYF
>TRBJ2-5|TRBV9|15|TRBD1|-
TGTGCCAGCAACCCATCGGGACAGCCGCAAGAGACCCAGTACTTC
CASNPSGQPQETQYF
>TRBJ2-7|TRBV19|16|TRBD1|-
TGTGCCAGTAGAGCGATTACCGGGACAGGGGCGAACGAGCAGTACTTC
CASRAITGTGANEQYF
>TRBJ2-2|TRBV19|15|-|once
TGTGCCAGTAGTATGGGGGGAGGTTCGACCGGGGAGCTGTTTTTT
CASSMGGGSTGELFF
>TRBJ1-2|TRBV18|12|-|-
TGTGCCAGCTCACCTGCAGGGCAAGGCTACACCTTC
CASSPAGQGYTF
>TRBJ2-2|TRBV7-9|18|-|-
TGTGCCAGCAGCTTAAGAGAGTCAGGGCCGCTGGATCCCGGGGAGCTGTTTTTT
CASSLRESGPLDPGELFF
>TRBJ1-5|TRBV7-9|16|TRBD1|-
TGTGCCAGCAGCAGCAGCGACAGGGACAGCAATCAGCCCCAGCATTTT
CASSSSDRDSNQPQHF
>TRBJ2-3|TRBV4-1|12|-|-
TGCGCCAGCAGCCAAGTATTAGATACGCAGTATTTT
CASSQVLDTQYF
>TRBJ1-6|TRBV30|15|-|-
TGTGCCTGGACCCCAGTGGGGCAGGGCGGTTCACCCCTCCACTTT
CAWTPVGQGGSPLHF
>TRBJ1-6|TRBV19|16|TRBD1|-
TGTGCCAGTAGATCGCCGGGACAGGGGTCAGATTCACCCCTCCACTTT
CASRSPGQGSDSPLHF
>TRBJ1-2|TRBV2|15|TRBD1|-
TGTGCCAGCATCCCTGACAGGGGGGGCGACTATGGCTACACCTTC
CASIPDRGGDYGYTF